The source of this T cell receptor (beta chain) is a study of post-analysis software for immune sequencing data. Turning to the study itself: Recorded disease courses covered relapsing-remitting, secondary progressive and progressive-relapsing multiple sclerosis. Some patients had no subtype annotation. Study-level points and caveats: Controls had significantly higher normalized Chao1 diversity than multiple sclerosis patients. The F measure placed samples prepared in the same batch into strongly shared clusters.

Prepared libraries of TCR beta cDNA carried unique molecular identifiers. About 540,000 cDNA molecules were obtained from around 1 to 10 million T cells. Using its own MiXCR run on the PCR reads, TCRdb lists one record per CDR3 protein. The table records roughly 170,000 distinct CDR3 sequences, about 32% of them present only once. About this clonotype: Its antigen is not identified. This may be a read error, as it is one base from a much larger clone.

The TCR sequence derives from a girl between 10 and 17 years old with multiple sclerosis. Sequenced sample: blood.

Here the CDR3 DNA reads TGCGCCAGCAGCTTGTTAGCGGTAACCTCCTACGAGCAGTACTTC. It encodes CASSLLAVTSYEQYF. J is TRBJ2-7 and V is TRBV5-1, with D perhaps matching TRBD2 (6 bases). Germline V CDR1 and CDR2: SGHRS, YFSETQ. V lost 1 base and J lost 0, with 11 bases in between. The CDR3 spans 15 residues.